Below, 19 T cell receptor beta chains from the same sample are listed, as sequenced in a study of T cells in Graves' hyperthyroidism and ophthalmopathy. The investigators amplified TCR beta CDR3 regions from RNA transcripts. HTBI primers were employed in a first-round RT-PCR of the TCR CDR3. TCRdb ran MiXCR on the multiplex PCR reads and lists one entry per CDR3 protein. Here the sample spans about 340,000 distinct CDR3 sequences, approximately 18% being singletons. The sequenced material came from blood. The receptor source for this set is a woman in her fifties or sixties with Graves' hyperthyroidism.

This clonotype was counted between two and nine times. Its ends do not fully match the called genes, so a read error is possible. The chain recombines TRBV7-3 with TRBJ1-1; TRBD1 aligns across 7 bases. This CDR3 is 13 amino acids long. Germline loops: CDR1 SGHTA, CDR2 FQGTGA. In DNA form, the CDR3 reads TGTGCCGGCAGCGCGACAGGGAGTAGTGAAGCTTTCTTT. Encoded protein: CAGSATGSSEAFF.

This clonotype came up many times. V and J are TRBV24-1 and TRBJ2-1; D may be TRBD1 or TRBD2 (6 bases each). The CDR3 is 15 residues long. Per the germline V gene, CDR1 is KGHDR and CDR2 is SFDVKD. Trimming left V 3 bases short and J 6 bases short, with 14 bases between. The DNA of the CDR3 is TGTGCCACCAGTGATCCCCGGGGGCTGGGCAATGAGCAGTTCTTC. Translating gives CATSDPRGLGNEQFF.

The CDR3 DNA sequence: TGTGCCACCAGCAGAGATTTTGGGTACAATCAGCCCCAGCATTTT. Translated, it gives CATSRDFGYNQPQHF. The V call is TRBV15, the J call TRBJ1-5; unclear D gene. Germline CDR1 LNHNV, CDR2 YYDKDF (reference sequence). There are 15 residues in the CDR3. With 0 bases removed from V and 3 bases from J, the gap between germline ends came to 9 bases.

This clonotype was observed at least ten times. This CDR3 is CASSLAGINIQYF. The CDR3 DNA reads as TGTGCCAGCAGCTTAGCAGGCATAAACATTCAGTACTTC. The V and J genes are TRBV11-2 and TRBJ2-4; no clear D. CDR1 and CDR2 (germline): SGHAT, FQNNGV. The CDR3 sequence is 13 residues long. The V end lost 1 base, the J end lost 6 bases, and 7 bases lay between the germline ends.

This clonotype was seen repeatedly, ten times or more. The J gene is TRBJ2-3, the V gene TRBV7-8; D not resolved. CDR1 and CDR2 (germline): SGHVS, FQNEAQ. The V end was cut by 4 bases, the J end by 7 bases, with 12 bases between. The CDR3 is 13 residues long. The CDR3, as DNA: TGTGCCAGCAGCTCCGGGCGTTCGAATACGCAGTATTTT. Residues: CASSSGRSNTQYF.

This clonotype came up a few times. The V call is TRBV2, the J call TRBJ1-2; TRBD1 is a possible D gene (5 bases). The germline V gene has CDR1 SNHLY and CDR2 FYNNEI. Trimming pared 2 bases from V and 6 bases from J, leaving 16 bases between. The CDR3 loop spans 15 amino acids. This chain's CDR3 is CASSESSAGWNGYTF. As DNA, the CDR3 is TGTGCCAGCAGTGAATCTTCGGCAGGGTGGAATGGCTACACCTTC.

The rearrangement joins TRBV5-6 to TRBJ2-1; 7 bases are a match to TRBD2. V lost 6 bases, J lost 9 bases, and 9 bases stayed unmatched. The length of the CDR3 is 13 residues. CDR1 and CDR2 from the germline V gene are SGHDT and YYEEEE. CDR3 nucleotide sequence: TGTGCCAGCAAAACAACTAGCGTTCCTGAGCAGTTCTTC. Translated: CASKTTSVPEQFF.

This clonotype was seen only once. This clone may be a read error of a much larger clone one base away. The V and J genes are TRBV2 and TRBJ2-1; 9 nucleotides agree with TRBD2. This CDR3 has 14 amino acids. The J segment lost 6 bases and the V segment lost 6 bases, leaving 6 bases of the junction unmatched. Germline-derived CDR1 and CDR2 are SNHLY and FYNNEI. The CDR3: CASRERGDPNEQFF. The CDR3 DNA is TGTGCCAGCAGGGAGCGGGGGGACCCCAATGAGCAGTTCTTC.

The CDR3 DNA reads as TGCGCCAGCAGCCCAGGGGCTCTCGAGCAGTACTTC. It translates to CASSPGALEQYF. The genes are TRBV4-1 and TRBJ2-7; a weak D match, TRBD1 (6 bases). V lost 4 bases and J lost 6, with 10 bases in between. This CDR3 has 12 residues. CDR1 and CDR2 (germline): MGHRA, YSYEKL.

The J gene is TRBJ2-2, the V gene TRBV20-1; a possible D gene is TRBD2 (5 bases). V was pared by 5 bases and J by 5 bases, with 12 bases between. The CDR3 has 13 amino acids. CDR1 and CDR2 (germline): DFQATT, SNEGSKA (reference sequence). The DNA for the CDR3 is TGCAGTGCTTCTAGTCCGGGGACCGGGGAGCTGTTTTTT. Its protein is CSASSPGTGELFF.

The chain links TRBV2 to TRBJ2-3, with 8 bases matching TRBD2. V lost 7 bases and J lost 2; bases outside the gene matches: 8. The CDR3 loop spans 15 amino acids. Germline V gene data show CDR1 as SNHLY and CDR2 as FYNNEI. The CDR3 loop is CASTPGGGTTDTQYF. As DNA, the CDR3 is TGTGCCAGCACCCCTGGCGGGGGGACCACAGATACGCAGTATTTT.

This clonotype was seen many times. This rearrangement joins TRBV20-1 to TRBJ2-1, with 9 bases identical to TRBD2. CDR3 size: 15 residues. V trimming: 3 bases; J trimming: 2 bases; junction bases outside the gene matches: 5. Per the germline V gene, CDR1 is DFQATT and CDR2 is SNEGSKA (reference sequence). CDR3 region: CSASRREGTYNEQFF. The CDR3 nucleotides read TGCAGTGCTAGTCGGCGGGAGGGTACCTACAATGAGCAGTTCTTC.

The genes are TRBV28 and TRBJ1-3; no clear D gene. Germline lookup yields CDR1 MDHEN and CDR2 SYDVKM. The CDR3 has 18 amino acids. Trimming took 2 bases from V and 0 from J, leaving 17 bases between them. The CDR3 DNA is TGTGCCAGCAGTTTAGACCTTATAGAGAAGAGCTCTGGAAACACCATATATTTT. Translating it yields CASSLDLIEKSSGNTIYF.

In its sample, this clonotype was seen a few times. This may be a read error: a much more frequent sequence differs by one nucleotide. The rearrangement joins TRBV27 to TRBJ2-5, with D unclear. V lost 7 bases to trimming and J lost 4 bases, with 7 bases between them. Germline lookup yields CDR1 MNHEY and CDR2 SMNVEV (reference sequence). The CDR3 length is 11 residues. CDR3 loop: CASTMGETQYF. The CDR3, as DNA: TGTGCCAGCACCATGGGAGAGACCCAGTACTTC.

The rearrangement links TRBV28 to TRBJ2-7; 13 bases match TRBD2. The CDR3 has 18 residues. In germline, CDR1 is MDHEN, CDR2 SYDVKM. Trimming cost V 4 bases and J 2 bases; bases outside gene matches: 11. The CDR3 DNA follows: TGTGCCAGCAGTTCGGGACTAGCGGGGTTGCACGTCCCCTACGAGCAGTACGTC. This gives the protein CASSSGLAGLHVPYEQYV.

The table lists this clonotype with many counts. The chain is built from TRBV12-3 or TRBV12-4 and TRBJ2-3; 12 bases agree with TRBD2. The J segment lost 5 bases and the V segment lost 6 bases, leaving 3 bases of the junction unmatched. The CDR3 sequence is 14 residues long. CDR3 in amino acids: CASSELAGGDTQYF. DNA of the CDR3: TGTGCCAGCAGCGAACTAGCGGGAGGAGATACGCAGTATTTT.

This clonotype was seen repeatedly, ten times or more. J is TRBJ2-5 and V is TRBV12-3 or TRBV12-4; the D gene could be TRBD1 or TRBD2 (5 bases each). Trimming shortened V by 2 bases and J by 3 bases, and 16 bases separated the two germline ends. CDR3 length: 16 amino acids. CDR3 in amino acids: CASSLLGVEREETQYF. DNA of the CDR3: TGTGCCAGCAGTTTATTGGGGGTAGAAAGAGAAGAGACCCAGTACTTC.

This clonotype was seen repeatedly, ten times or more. The CDR3, as DNA: TGTGCCAGCAGACAGGGACAGGGCCACTATGGCTACACCTTC. Its translation is CASRQGQGHYGYTF. The chain carries TRBV7-8 and TRBJ1-2; 9 bases map to TRBD1. This CDR3 is 14 amino acids long. V shed 6 bases and J 3 bases; nucleotides not matched to a gene: 5. Per the germline V gene, CDR1 is SGHVS and CDR2 is FQNEAQ. The variable domain in full, completed from reference TRBV7-8 and TRBJ1-2, reads GAGVSQSPRYKVAKRGQDVALRCDPISGHVSLFWYQQALGQGPEFLTYFQNEAQLDKSGLPSDRFFAERPEGSVSTLKIQRTQQEDSAVYLCASRQGQGHYGYTFGSGTRLTVV.

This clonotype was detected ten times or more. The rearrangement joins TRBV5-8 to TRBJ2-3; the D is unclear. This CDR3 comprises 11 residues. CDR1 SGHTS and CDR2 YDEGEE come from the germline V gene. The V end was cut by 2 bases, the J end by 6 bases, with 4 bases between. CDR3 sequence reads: CASSFWDTQYF. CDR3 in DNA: TGTGCCAGCAGCTTCTGGGATACGCAGTATTTT.